These 11 T cell receptor beta chains came from one sample sequenced in a study of early T cells in non-severe SARS-CoV-2 infection. TCRdb processed the 5' RACE reads anew with MiXCR; each CDR3 protein has one entry. In the table there are about 55,000 distinct CDR3 sequences, approximately 7.6% of which are singletons. Sequencing used whole blood. Receptors were obtained from an adult who was a healthcare worker with PCR-confirmed SARS-CoV-2 infection or an uninfected control (not recorded which).

This clonotype was seen repeatedly, ten times or more. The chain links TRBV10-2 to TRBJ2-2; D may match TRBD1 or TRBD2 (6 bases each). CDR1 and CDR2 (germline): WSHSY, SAAADI. This CDR3 region has 13 residues. V was trimmed by 6 bases and J by 4 bases, leaving 9 bases between them. CDR3 DNA sequence: TGCGCCAGCAGACAGGGAGGCACCGGGGAGCTGTTTTTT. Translated, it gives CASRQGGTGELFF.

V and J are TRBV6-6 and TRBJ2-7; D gene ambiguous. This CDR3 has 15 residues. Germline CDR1 and CDR2: MNHNY and SVGAGI (reference sequence). Trimming took off 6 bases at V and 2 bases at J, with 17 bases between the two ends. CDR3 sequence: CASRSFPDPTYEQYF. The CDR3 DNA follows: TGTGCCAGCAGATCTTTCCCGGACCCCACCTACGAGCAGTACTTC.

This clonotype was detected ten times or more. CDR3 in DNA: TGTGCCAGTAGTATAGACCCGGAGGGGTACGAGCAGTACTTC. This gives the protein CASSIDPEGYEQYF. This chain joins TRBV19 and TRBJ2-7; D is possibly TRBD2 (6 bases). Germline V gives CDR1 LNHDA, CDR2 SQIVND (reference sequence). CDR3 length: 14 amino acids. V gave up 0 bases and J gave up 4 bases, with 10 bases separating them.

This sequence joins TRBV6-1 and TRBJ1-5, with 8 bases that match TRBD1. There are 14 residues in the CDR3. V was clipped by 8 bases and J by 1 base; unmatched bases: 4. Germline V gene data show CDR1 as MNHNS and CDR2 as SASEGT. The chain's CDR3 is CASQDRASNQPQHF. The CDR3 DNA sequence: TGTGCCAGCCAGGACAGGGCAAGCAATCAGCCCCAGCATTTT.

This clonotype showed up just a few times. The rearrangement uses TRBV12-3 or TRBV12-4 and TRBJ2-7; 7 nucleotides align to TRBD1. J gave up 3 bases and V 7 bases, and 6 bases lay outside the gene matches. The CDR3 extends over 13 amino acids. CDR3 sequence (DNA): TGTGCCAGCACCCGGGGACAGCGCTACGAGCAGTACTTC. As protein: CASTRGQRYEQYF.

V and J are TRBV11-2 and TRBJ2-1, with D hard to call. Per germline, CDR1 SGHAT and CDR2 FQNNGV. CDR3 size: 12 residues. V shed 0 bases and J shed 7 bases, with 4 bases lying between them. This chain's CDR3 is CASSLEGNEQFF. CDR3 in DNA: TGTGCCAGCAGCTTAGAAGGTAATGAGCAGTTCTTC.

The rearrangement links TRBV5-1 to TRBJ2-3, with 10 bases identical to TRBD2. Trimming cost V 5 bases and J 3 bases; bases outside gene matches: 3. Germline V gene data show CDR1 as SGHRS and CDR2 as YFSETQ. The CDR3 consists of 14 residues. The DNA for the CDR3 is TGCGCCAGCAGGAGTAGCGGGAGGACAGATACGCAGTATTTT. It yields the protein CASRSSGRTDTQYF.

V is TRBV3-1 and J is TRBJ2-3, with a possible D match to TRBD2 (5 bases). CDR1 and CDR2 (germline): LGHDT, YNNKEL (reference sequence). This CDR3 contains 15 residues. With 4 bases removed from V and 0 bases from J, the gap between germline ends came to 11 bases. The CDR3 loop is CASSPEGESTDTQYF. Written as DNA, the CDR3 is TGTGCCAGCAGCCCCGAGGGAGAGAGCACAGATACGCAGTATTTT.

This sequence joins TRBV5-1 and TRBJ2-7, with TRBD1 matching 9 bases. The CDR3 length is 16 residues. The J segment lost 2 bases and the V segment lost 4 bases, leaving 10 bases of the junction unmatched. Germline assignment: CDR1 SGHRS and CDR2 YFSETQ. CDR3 coding DNA: TGCGCCAGCAGCCGAAGCCCGGGACAGGGAACCTACGAGCAGTACTTC. Its protein product is CASSRSPGQGTYEQYF.

This chain links TRBV6-5 with TRBJ2-1; D gene uncertain. V lost 5 bases and J lost 9, with 17 bases in between. Germline V gene lookup returns CDR1 MNHEY and CDR2 SVGAGI. The CDR3 runs to 14 residues. The CDR3 here is CASSVLMRIGEQFF. Written as DNA, the CDR3 is TGTGCCAGCAGTGTGCTAATGAGGATTGGTGAGCAGTTCTTC.

The rearrangement uses TRBV11-2 and TRBJ1-2; D is possibly TRBD1 (5 bases). The V end was cut by 7 bases, the J end by 6 bases, with 18 bases between. Germline CDR1 SGHAT, CDR2 FQNNGV. The CDR3 consists of 14 residues. In DNA form, the CDR3 reads TGTGCCAGCACCAGAACACGACAGACAAATGGCTACACCTTC. It encodes CASTRTRQTNGYTF.